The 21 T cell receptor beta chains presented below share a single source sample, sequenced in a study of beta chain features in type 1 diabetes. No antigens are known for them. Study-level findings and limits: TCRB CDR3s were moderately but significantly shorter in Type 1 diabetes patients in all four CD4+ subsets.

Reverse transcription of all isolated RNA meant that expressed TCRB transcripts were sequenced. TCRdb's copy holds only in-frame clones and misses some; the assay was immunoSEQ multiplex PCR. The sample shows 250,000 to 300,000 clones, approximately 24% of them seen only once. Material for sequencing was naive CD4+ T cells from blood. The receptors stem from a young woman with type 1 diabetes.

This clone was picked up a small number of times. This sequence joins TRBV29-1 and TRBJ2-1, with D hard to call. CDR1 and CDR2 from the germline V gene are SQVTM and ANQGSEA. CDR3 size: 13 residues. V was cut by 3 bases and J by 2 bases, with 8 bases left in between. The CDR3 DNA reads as TGCAGCGTTGATATAACAGCCTACAATGAGCAGTTCTTC. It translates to CSVDITAYNEQFF.

CDR3 sequence (DNA): TGTGCCAGCAGTCTGGGACTACCGGGAGATACGCAGTATTTT. The encoded protein is CASSLGLPGDTQYF. The chain is built from TRBV6-6 and TRBJ2-3; 7 nucleotides match TRBD2. The CDR3 contains 14 residues. The germline CDR1 and CDR2 sequences are MNHNY and SVGAGI (reference sequence). V lost 5 bases, J lost 5 bases, and 7 bases stayed unmatched.

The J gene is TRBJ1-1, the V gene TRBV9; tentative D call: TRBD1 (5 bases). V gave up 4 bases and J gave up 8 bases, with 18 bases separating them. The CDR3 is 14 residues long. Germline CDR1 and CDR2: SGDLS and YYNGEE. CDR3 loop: CASSLQERFSEAFF. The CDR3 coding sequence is TGTGCCAGCAGCTTACAGGAGAGGTTTTCGGAAGCTTTCTTT.

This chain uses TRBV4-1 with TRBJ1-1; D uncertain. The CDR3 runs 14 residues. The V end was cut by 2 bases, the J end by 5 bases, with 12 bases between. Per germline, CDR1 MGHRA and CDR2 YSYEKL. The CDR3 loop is CASSQPIRETEAFF. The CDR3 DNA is TGCGCCAGCAGCCAACCAATTCGGGAGACTGAAGCTTTCTTT.

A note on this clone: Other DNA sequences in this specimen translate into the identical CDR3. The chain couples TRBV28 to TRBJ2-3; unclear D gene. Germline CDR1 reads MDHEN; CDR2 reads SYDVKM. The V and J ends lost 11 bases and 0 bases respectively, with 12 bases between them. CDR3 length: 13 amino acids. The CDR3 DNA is TGTGCCTCCAGCGTACCGAGCACAGATACGCAGTATTTT. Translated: CASSVPSTDTQYF. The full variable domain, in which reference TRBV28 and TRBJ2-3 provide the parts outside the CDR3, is DVKVTQSSRYLVKRTGEKVFLECVQDMDHENMFWYRQDPGLGLRLIYFSYDVKMKEKGDIPEGYSVSREKKERFSLILESASTNQTSMYLCASSVPSTDTQYFGPGTRLTVL.

CDR3 nucleotides: TGTGCCAGCTCACCACTCTCTAGCGGTCCAAACGCGGCCTACGAGCAGTACTTC. Translating gives CASSPLSSGPNAAYEQYF. The chain employs TRBV18 and TRBJ2-7, with 7 bases matching TRBD2. The CDR3 covers 18 residues. The V gene's germline CDR1 is KGHSH and CDR2 LQKENI. V shed 1 base and J 2 bases; nucleotides not matched to a gene: 14.

The CDR3 coding sequence is TGTGCCAGCAGCTTCGTCGCGGGCCCAAGGGATACGCAGTATTTT. This sequence encodes CASSFVAGPRDTQYF. J is TRBJ2-3 and V is TRBV7-9, with a tentative D call TRBD2 (5 bases). The CDR3 is 15 amino acids. Trimming left V 3 bases short and J 6 bases short, with 16 bases between. The germline V gene encodes CDR1 SEHNR and CDR2 FQNEAQ (reference sequence). The full variable domain, rest sourced from reference TRBV7-9 and TRBJ2-3, is DTGVSQNPRHKITKRGQNVTFRCDPISEHNRLYWYRQTLGQGPEFLTYFQNEAQLEKSRLLSDRFSAERPKGSFSTLEIQRTEQGDSAMYLCASSFVAGPRDTQYFGPGTRLTVL.

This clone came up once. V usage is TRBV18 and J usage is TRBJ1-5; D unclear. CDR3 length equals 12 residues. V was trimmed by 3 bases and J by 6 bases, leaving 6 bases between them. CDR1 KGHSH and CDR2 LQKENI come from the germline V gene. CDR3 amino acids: CASSPVSQPQHF. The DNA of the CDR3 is TGTGCCAGCTCACCTGTATCTCAGCCCCAGCATTTT.

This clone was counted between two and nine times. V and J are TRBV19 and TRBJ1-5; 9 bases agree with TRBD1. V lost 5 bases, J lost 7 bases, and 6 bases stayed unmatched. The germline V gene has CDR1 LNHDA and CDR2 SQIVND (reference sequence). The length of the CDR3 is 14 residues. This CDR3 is CASSPTGGGQPQHF. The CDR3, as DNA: TGTGCCAGTAGTCCGACAGGGGGGGGACAGCCCCAGCATTTT.

The CDR3 region has the DNA TGTGCCAGCAGCGTAGAAAGGAGAACTGAAGCTTTCTTT. The encoded protein is CASSVERRTEAFF. The V gene is TRBV9, the J gene TRBJ1-1; no definite D call. The CDR3 is 13 amino acids. Germline CDR1 SGDLS, CDR2 YYNGEE. Between the trimmed V and J ends, which lost 0 bases and 5 bases, there was a span of 8 bases. Filled out from reference TRBV9 and TRBJ1-1, the complete variable domain reads DSGVTQTPKHLITATGQRVTLRCSPRSGDLSVYWYQQSLDQGLQFLIQYYNGEERAKGNILERFSAQQFPDLHSELNLSSLELGDSALYFCASSVERRTEAFFGQGTRLTVV.

CDR3 DNA sequence: TGTGCCAGCAGTGACGGGGGGGCCGGGGAGCTGTTTTTT. Translated, it gives CASSDGGAGELFF. This chain links TRBV2 with TRBJ2-2, with 8 bases identical to TRBD2. The CDR3 length is 13 residues. Germline CDR1 is SNHLY and CDR2 is FYNNEI. With V trimmed by 3 bases and J by 6 bases, 0 bases remained unmatched.

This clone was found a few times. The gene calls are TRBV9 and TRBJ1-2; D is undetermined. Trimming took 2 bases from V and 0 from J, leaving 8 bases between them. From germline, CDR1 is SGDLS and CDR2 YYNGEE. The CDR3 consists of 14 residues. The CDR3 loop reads CASSVLQPNYGYTF. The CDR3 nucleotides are TGTGCCAGCAGCGTTTTACAGCCTAACTATGGCTACACCTTC.

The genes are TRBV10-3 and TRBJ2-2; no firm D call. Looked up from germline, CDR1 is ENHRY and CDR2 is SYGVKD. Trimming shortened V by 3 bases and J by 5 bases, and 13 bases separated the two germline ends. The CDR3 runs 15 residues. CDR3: CAISENIGGTGELFF. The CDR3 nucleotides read TGTGCCATCAGTGAAAACATCGGCGGTACCGGGGAGCTGTTTTTT.

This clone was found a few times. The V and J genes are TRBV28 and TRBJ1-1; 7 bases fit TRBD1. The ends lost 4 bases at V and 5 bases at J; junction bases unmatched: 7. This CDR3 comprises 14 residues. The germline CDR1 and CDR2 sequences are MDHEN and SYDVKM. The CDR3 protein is CASSSQGGGTEAFF. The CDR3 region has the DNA TGTGCCAGCAGTTCCCAGGGGGGAGGTACTGAAGCTTTCTTT.

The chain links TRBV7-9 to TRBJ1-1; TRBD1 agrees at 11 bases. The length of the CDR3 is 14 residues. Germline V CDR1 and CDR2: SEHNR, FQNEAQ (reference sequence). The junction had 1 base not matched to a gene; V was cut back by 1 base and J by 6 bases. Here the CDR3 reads CASSLGGQGAEAFF. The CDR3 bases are TGTGCCAGCAGCTTAGGGGGACAGGGGGCTGAAGCTTTCTTT.

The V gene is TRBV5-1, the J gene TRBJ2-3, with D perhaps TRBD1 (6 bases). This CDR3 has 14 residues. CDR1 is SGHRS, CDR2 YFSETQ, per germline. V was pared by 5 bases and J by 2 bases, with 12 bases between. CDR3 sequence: CASRPGTTTDTQYF. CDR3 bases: TGCGCCAGCAGACCTGGGACAACCACAGATACGCAGTATTTT.

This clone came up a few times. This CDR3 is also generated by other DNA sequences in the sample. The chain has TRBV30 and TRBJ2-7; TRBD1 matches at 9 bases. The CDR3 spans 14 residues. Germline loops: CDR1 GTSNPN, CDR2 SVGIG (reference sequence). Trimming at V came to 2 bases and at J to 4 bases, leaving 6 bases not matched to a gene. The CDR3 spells CAWSPGTGSYEQYF. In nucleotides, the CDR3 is TGTGCCTGGAGTCCCGGGACAGGGAGTTACGAGCAGTACTTC.

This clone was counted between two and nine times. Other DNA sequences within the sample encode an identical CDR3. The CDR3: CASSPDTNYGYTF. The DNA for the CDR3 is TGTGCCAGCTCCCCCGACACTAACTATGGCTACACCTTC. The chain employs TRBV18 and TRBJ1-2; D ambiguous. The germline gives CDR1 KGHSH, CDR2 LQKENI. The CDR3 has 13 amino acids. V lost 6 bases and J lost 0, with 8 bases in between.

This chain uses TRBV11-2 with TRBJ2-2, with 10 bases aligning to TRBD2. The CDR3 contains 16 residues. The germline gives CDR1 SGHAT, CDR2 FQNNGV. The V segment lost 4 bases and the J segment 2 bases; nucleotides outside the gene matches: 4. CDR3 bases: TGTGCCAGCAGCTCCCTAGCGGGAGTAAACACCGGGGAGCTGTTTTTT. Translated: CASSSLAGVNTGELFF.

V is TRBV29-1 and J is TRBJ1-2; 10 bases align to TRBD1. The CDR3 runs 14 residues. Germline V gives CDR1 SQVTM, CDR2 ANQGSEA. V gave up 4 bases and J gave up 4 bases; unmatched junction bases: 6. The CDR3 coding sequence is TGCAGCGTTGGGACAGGGGGAGCGGTCTATGGCTACACCTTC. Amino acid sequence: CSVGTGGAVYGYTF.

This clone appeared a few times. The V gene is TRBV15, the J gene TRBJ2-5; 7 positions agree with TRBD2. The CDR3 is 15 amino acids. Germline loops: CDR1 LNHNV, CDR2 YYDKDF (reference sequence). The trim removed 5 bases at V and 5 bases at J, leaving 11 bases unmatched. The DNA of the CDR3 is TGTGCCACCAGCGGAGGCGGGGGTTTCAGGGAGACCCAGTACTTC. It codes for CATSGGGGFRETQYF. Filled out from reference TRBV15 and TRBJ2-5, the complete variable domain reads DAMVIQNPRYQVTQFGKPVTLSCSQTLNHNVMYWYQQKSSQAPKLLFHYYDKDFNNEADTPDNFQSRRPNTSFCFLDIRSPGLGDTAMYLCATSGGGGFRETQYFGPGTRLLVL.